This is a list of T cell receptor beta chains from one sample in a study of cytomegalovirus exposure and HLA in healthy donors. This table comes from immunoSEQ multiplex PCR, and its TCRdb copy is limited to in-frame clones, with some not included. This sample's clone table lists 100,000 to 150,000 clones. The source material was PBMCs. Source of these receptors: a man aged 40-49 years in good health and CMV-seronegative. Both conserved end residues are trimmed from each CDR3.

>12|TRBV6-6
ASFLSGGQDTQY
>13|TRBV6-5
ASTTGPSSYNEQF
>14|TRBV6-1
ASSGNRLRESNEQF
>13|TRBV7-9
ASSLEGGGTYEQY
>15|TRBV9
ASSVGYAYRGNTEAF
>13|TRBV7-2
ASSLDRPGHQPQH
>12|TRBV30
ALDGRGRNTEAF
>13|TRBV30
AWSWGSGSMYEQY
>13|TRBV13
ASRRNLGGNEKLF
>17|TRBV30
AWSAGTLALGRSYNEQF
>13|TRBV28
ASSARTGGGYEQY
>12|TRBV11-2
ASRYTGVGEKLF
>11|TRBV10-3
ATSGTGNTEAF
>13|TRBV6-5
ASSYSQGKGYEQY
>11|TRBV19
ASSRPNQETQY
>13|TRBV5-1
ASSLEGPSANEQF
>14|TRBV18
ASSPRQTTAGNTIY
>13|TRBV5-4
ASSDPSRGNTEAF
>13|TRBV7-2
ASSLGTSGTYEQY
>12|TRBV6-6
ASRAREKNSPLH
>13|TRBV4-1
ASSRNRDANYGYT
>12|TRBV11-2
ASRGEDSPNTQY
>13|TRBV2
ASSGQGLGANVLT
>15|TRBV7-2
ASSLVSGLAGLETQY
>13|TRBV7-6
ASSLYGGRAGEQF
>14|TRBV11-3
ASSRGLAGVEETQY
>13|TRBV10-3
AISGRAVSGQPQH
>11|TRBV30
AWSEDRAAEQF
>12|TRBV9
ASSLGLAGYEQY
>19|TRBV2
ASRIQNVPFSGRAFAYEQY
>11|TRBV2
ASSDKLPNEQF
>9|TRBV10-3
AAQGPGELF
>12|TRBV10-3
AISPLPTNYGYT
>14|TRBV5-1
ASSLAPGINTGELF
>12|TRBV6-5
ASRGTPNTGELF
>12|TRBV7-3
ASSDGIYTGELF
>11|TRBV11-3
ASSGGPYNEQF
>12|TRBV30
AWSTDRVNQPQH
>14|TRBV5-4
ASSPEGGAYGYEQY
>11|TRBV4-3
ASSLDRYNEQF
>14|TRBV30
AWSKLSGRASYEQY
>13|TRBV10-3
AISGTSGIADTQY
>13|TRBV5-1
ASSLSGGLGEKLF
>12|TRBV5-5
ASSLGQNTGELF
>10|TRBV29-1
SVGDRSDTQY
>13|TRBV5-6
ASSYRQSRNYGYT
>12|TRBV6-1
ASITGLAGDTQY
>12|TRBV11-3
ASEQGLAKNIQY
>16|TRBV19
ASSMGVGTGGLRQPQH
>14|TRBV30
AWSVGGRPRGNTIY
>13|TRBV11-3
ASSFRGVSTDTQY
>14|TRBV7-2
ASRRLAGFRTGELF
>13|TRBV19
ASSLNRVLTDTQY
>12|TRBV19
ASRTTGLPTEAF
>13|TRBV7-2
ASSPKGQNTGELF